The 24 T cell receptor beta chains listed next were all sequenced from one sample in a study of T cell repertoires in cytomegalovirus infection. The antigens for these receptors are not known. MiXCR, applied by TCRdb to the reads, yields one record per CDR3 protein. The table includes 830,000 or so distinct CDR3 sequences, approximately 32% detected once. Sequencing was performed on cultured CD8+ T cells from PBMCs, taken from culture after CMV antigen stimulation. Receptors were obtained from a human donor in good health (CMV status not recorded). Some clones in this sample may be carry-over from other donors' samples.

With regard to this clonotype: The conserved final phenylalanine or tryptophan is absent from the CDR3, which likely points to a read error. The DNA is omitted, as the CDR3 cannot be located on it reliably, and the CDR3 follows TCRdb's listing. The chain joins TRBV23-1 to TRBJ2-5; the table's D gene call, TRBD1, was not cross checked with the DNA. TRBV23-1 belongs to the ORF category, with a function that is uncertain. Ends included, the CDR3 has 16 residues. This chain's CDR3 is CASTRGQAQSPETPHC.

The rearrangement joins TRBV7-9 to TRBJ2-1, with D perhaps matching TRBD2 (7 bases). CDR1 and CDR2 (germline): SEHNR, FQNEAQ (reference sequence). The CDR3 runs 16 residues. V was trimmed by 5 bases and J by 2 bases, leaving 16 bases between them. The CDR3 DNA is TGTGCCAGCAGCACCCTAGGGGGGGGGGCCTACAATGAGCAGTTCTTC. It yields the protein CASSTLGGGAYNEQFF.

This clonotype appeared a few times. The chain uses TRBV4-3 and TRBJ1-1; the D gene is possibly TRBD1 (6 bases). The V end lost 5 bases, the J end lost 1 base, and 20 bases lay between the germline ends. This CDR3 has 17 amino acids. CDR1 LGHNA and CDR2 YSLEER come from the germline V gene. The CDR3: CASSLWTADNKNTEAFF. For the CDR3, the DNA is TGCGCCAGCAGCTTGTGGACAGCTGATAATAAGAACACTGAAGCTTTCTTT.

This clonotype was counted once. The gene calls are TRBV6-2 or TRBV6-3 and TRBJ1-5; 7 bases map to TRBD1. The CDR3 has 14 amino acids. With V trimmed by 7 bases and J by 6 bases, 9 bases remained unmatched. Germline V CDR1 and CDR2: MNHEY, SVGEGT. In nucleotides, the CDR3 is TGTGCCAGCACCGGACAGGCTGGGATTCAGCCCCAGCATTTT. This gives the protein CASTGQAGIQPQHF.

V and J are TRBV12-3 or TRBV12-4 and TRBJ1-1; D gene unclear. The CDR3 has 13 amino acids. V lost 7 bases to trimming and J lost 0 bases, with 9 bases between them. The CDR3 region has the DNA TGTGCCAGCACTAACGGGATGAACACTGAAGCTTTCTTT. Translating it yields CASTNGMNTEAFF.

The chain is built from TRBV7-6 and TRBJ2-3, with TRBD2 matching over 10 bases. The CDR3 covers 16 residues. V gave up 6 bases and J gave up 5 bases; unmatched junction bases: 11. Germline values: CDR1 SGHVS, CDR2 FNYEAQ. The CDR3 loop is CASRGGLAGVEDTQYF. In DNA form, the CDR3 reads TGTGCCAGCAGGGGGGGGCTAGCGGGGGTAGAAGATACGCAGTATTTT.

The chain couples TRBV19 to TRBJ2-1; 7 bases align to TRBD1. The trim removed 4 bases at V and 6 bases at J, leaving 9 bases unmatched. This CDR3 is built from 15 residues. The germline V gene has CDR1 LNHDA and CDR2 SQIVND (reference sequence). CDR3 sequence reads: CASSTPPGQLNEQFF. CDR3 DNA sequence: TGTGCCAGTAGTACGCCGCCGGGACAGCTCAATGAGCAGTTCTTC.

This clonotype was seen many times. The chain carries TRBV7-6 and TRBJ2-1, with no clear D. The length of the CDR3 is 16 residues. Trimming pared 5 bases from V and 0 bases from J, leaving 14 bases between. Germline lookup yields CDR1 SGHVS and CDR2 FNYEAQ. The chain's CDR3 is CASSQRTASSYNEQFF. The CDR3 nucleotides read TGTGCCAGCAGCCAACGGACGGCCAGCTCCTACAATGAGCAGTTCTTC.

V is TRBV7-9 and J is TRBJ2-5, with a possible D match to TRBD2 (6 bases). This CDR3 comprises 14 residues. From germline, CDR1 is SEHNR and CDR2 FQNEAQ (reference sequence). V gave up 5 bases and J gave up 5 bases, with 15 bases separating them. CDR3 in amino acids: CASSVPRRDETQYF. As DNA, the CDR3 is TGTGCCAGCAGCGTCCCAAGGAGGGACGAGACCCAGTACTTC.

This clonotype was recorded at least ten times. The chain combines TRBV12-3 or TRBV12-4 with TRBJ1-4; no clear D. The CDR3 length is 14 residues. Trimming removed 6 bases from V and 0 bases from J, with 8 bases in between. CDR3 loop: CASRAHATNEKLFF. DNA of the CDR3: TGTGCCAGCAGGGCGCACGCAACTAATGAAAAACTGTTTTTT.

The V and J genes are TRBV12-3 or TRBV12-4 and TRBJ2-3; possibly TRBD1 for D (6 bases). V dropped 6 bases and J dropped 2 bases, with 18 bases sitting between them. CDR3 length: 16 amino acids. CDR3 in amino acids: CASRVEVGALTDTQYF. The CDR3 DNA follows: TGTGCCAGCAGGGTAGAGGTGGGGGCCCTCACAGATACGCAGTATTTT.

This clonotype was counted only a few times. The chain combines TRBV4-1 with TRBJ1-4, with D hard to call. The CDR3 contains 11 residues. Germline V lookup: CDR1 MGHRA, CDR2 YSYEKL. Trimming removed 4 bases at V and 12 bases at J, with 9 bases between. The CDR3 nucleotides read TGCGCCAGCAGCCCATCGCAGGAACTGTTTTTT. This codes for CASSPSQELFF.

This clonotype was seen a single time. This rearrangement joins TRBV27 to TRBJ2-1; tentative D call: TRBD1 (5 bases). This CDR3 is 16 amino acids long. The germline CDR1 and CDR2 sequences are MNHEY and SMNVEV (reference sequence). V lost 8 bases and J lost 0, with 17 bases in between. CDR3 DNA: TGTGCCAGCGACTCTAATGACAGAAGCTCCTACAATGAGCAGTTCTTC. It codes for CASDSNDRSSYNEQFF.

V usage is TRBV6-5 and J usage is TRBJ2-1; TRBD2 aligns across 8 bases. Germline values: CDR1 MNHEY, CDR2 SVGAGI. With V trimmed by 0 bases and J by 4 bases, 5 bases remained unmatched. The CDR3 extends over 16 amino acids. For the CDR3, the DNA is TGTGCCAGCAGTTACTCGGCGGGGGGCTCTTACAATGAGCAGTTCTTC. Its protein product is CASSYSAGGSYNEQFF.

The chain uses TRBV7-6 and TRBJ1-1; 10 nucleotides line up with TRBD1. V was pared by 4 bases and J by 5 bases, with 10 bases of the junction left unmatched. The V gene's germline CDR1 is SGHVS and CDR2 FNYEAQ. The CDR3 is 16 amino acids. The chain's CDR3 is CASSSPRTGGLTEAFF. CDR3 nucleotide sequence: TGTGCCAGCAGCTCGCCGCGGACAGGGGGTCTTACTGAAGCTTTCTTT.

The chain employs TRBV6-1 and TRBJ1-2, with 9 nucleotides matching TRBD1. J gave up 2 bases and V 10 bases, and 5 bases lay outside the gene matches. Germline CDR1 and CDR2: MNHNS and SASEGT. The CDR3 spans 13 residues. This CDR3 reads CATYRGRNYGYTF. Written as DNA, the CDR3 is TGTGCCACTTACAGGGGGCGCAACTATGGCTACACCTTC.

This clonotype was detected ten times or more. This rearrangement joins TRBV7-2 to TRBJ2-3; TRBD2 matches at 11 bases. The germline V gene has CDR1 SGHTA and CDR2 FQGNSA. V lost 2 bases to trimming and J lost 9 bases; unmatched junction nucleotides: 22. The CDR3 has 20 amino acids. CDR3 region: CASSLRLIFLLAGATVTQYF. CDR3 sequence (DNA): TGTGCCAGCAGCTTAAGGTTAATCTTTTTACTAGCGGGGGCCACTGTCACGCAGTATTTT. Together with reference TRBV7-2 and TRBJ2-3, the CDR3 gives the full variable domain: GAGVSQSPSNKVTEKGKDVELRCDPISGHTALYWYRQSLGQGLEFLIYFQGNSAPDKSGLPSDRFSAERTGGSVSTLTIQRTQQEDSAVYLCASSLRLIFLLAGATVTQYFGPGTRLTVL.

The V gene is TRBV7-9, the J gene TRBJ2-2; TRBD2 agrees at 12 bases. The CDR3 is 16 residues long. J was trimmed by 4 bases and V by 5 bases; bases with no gene match: 5. CDR1 SEHNR and CDR2 FQNEAQ come from the germline V gene (reference sequence). The CDR3, as DNA: TGTGCCAGCAGCGCAAGACTAGCGGGGGTCACCGGGGAGCTGTTTTTT. Protein product: CASSARLAGVTGELFF.

This clonotype has just a few counts. This chain joins TRBV7-8 and TRBJ2-7, with 7 nucleotides matching TRBD1. The V gene end was trimmed by 4 bases and the J gene end by 0 bases; junction bases not matched to a gene: 3. CDR3 length equals 14 residues. CDR1 is SGHVS, CDR2 FQNEAQ, per germline. The CDR3 sequence: CASSSRGYSYEQYF. As DNA, the CDR3 is TGTGCCAGCAGCTCCAGGGGGTACTCCTACGAGCAGTACTTC.

The chain uses TRBV7-9 and TRBJ2-2; TRBD2 matches 13 bases. CDR3 size: 19 residues. V lost 4 bases, J lost 1 base, and 9 bases stayed unmatched. Germline CDR1 is SEHNR and CDR2 is FQNEAQ (reference sequence). CDR3 DNA sequence: TGTGCCAGCAGCTCCCCGACTAGCGGGGGGCCTGGGAACACCGGGGAGCTGTTTTTT. Its translation: CASSSPTSGGPGNTGELFF.

V usage is TRBV4-3 and J usage is TRBJ2-5; the match to TRBD2 covers 14 bases. The CDR3 length is 17 residues. The germline V gene has CDR1 LGHNA and CDR2 YSLEER. After removal of 2 bases from V and 4 bases from J, the junction contained 6 bases not matched to a gene. The CDR3 DNA reads TGCGCCAGCAGCCAACGGACTAGCGGGGGGTCAGGAGAGACCCAGTACTTC. Translation gives CASSQRTSGGSGETQYF.

A few counts support this clonotype. The chain combines TRBV25-1 with TRBJ1-2; D unclear. The germline V and J ends were trimmed by 1 base and 4 bases, with 4 bases remaining between them. CDR3 length equals 12 residues. Looked up from germline, CDR1 is MGHDK and CDR2 is SYGVNS. DNA for the CDR3: TGTGCCAGCAGTGAATTCAGCTATGGCTACACCTTC. Translated: CASSEFSYGYTF.

This clonotype was observed many times. The chain carries TRBV6-5 and TRBJ1-5; D ambiguous. Deletions cut 0 bases from V and 2 bases from J, with 5 bases between. Germline V gives CDR1 MNHEY, CDR2 SVGAGI. CDR3 length equals 14 residues. CDR3 region: CASSYSGGNQPQHF. In DNA form, the CDR3 reads TGTGCCAGCAGTTACTCCGGGGGCAATCAGCCCCAGCATTTT.

The gene calls are TRBV4-3 and TRBJ2-7; D uncertain. Germline CDR1 LGHNA, CDR2 YSLEER. The CDR3 extends over 13 amino acids. V dropped 4 bases and J dropped 2 bases, with 9 bases sitting between them. The CDR3, as DNA: TGCGCCAGCAGCCCCTACAACGCCTACGAGCAGTACTTC. Residues: CASSPYNAYEQYF.